This T cell receptor (beta chain) comes out of a study of somatic mutations in cytotoxic T cells in rheumatoid arthritis. Looking at the study overall: It was right after diagnosis, before any treatment, that patient blood (around 33 ml EDTA) was drawn.

Findings and limits, study-wide: Over 20% of CD8+ cells belonged to the largest CD8+ clone in about an eighth of the 65 patients.

TCRdb's table, derived via immunoSEQ multiplex PCR, lists solely in-frame clones and lacks some. This repertoire shows about 23,000 clones, approximately 78% found once; its top ten account for approximately 3.4%. This CDR3 region has 12 residues. Germline CDR1 LGHNA, CDR2 YSLEER. Worth noting for this clone: What it binds is unknown. At one end, the junction sequence differs from germline, possibly due to a read error.

This chain connects TRBV4-3 to TRBJ1-2; D possibly corresponds to TRBD1 (6 bases). The TCR comes from an adult with rheumatoid arthritis. Sequenced sample: CD8+ T cells sorted from blood. CDR3 sequence reads: CASSQDRGDIFF. The CDR3 nucleotides read TGCGCCAGCAGCCAAGATCGGGGGGACATTTTTTTC.